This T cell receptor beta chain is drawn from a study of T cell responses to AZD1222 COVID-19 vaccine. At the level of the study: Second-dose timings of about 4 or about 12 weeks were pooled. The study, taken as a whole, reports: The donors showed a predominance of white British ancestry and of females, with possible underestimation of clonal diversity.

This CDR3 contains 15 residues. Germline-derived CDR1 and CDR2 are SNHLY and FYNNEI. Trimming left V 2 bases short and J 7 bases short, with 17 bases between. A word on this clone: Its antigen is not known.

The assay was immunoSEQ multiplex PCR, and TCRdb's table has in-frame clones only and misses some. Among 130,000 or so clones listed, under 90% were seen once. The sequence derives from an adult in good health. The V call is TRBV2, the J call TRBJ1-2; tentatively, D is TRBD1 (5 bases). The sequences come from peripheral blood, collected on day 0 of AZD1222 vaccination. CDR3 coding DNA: TGTGCCAGCAGTGAACGGGACTCCAGAGGAGGTGGCTACACCTTC. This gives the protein CASSERDSRGGGYTF.